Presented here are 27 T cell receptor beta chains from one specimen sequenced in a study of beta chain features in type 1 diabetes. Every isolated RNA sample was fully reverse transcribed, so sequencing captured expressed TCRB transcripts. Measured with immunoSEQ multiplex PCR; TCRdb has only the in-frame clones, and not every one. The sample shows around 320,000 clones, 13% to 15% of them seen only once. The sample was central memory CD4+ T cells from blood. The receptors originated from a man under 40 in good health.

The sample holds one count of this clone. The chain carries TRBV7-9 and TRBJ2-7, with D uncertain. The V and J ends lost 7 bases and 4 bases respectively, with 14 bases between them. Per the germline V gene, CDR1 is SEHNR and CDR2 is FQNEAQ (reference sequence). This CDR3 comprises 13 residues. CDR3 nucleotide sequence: TGTGCCAGCACCTATGATCTCGGTTACGAGCAGTACGTC. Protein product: CASTYDLGYEQYV.

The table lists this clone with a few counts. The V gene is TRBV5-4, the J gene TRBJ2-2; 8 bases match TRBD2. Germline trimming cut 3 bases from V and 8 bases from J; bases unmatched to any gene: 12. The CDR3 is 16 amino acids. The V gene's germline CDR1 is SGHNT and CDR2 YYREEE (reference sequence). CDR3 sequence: CASSYQVGLGEGELFF. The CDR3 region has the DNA TGTGCCAGCAGCTACCAGGTGGGACTAGGAGAGGGGGAGCTGTTTTTT. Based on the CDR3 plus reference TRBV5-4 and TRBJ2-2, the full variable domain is ETGVTQSPTHLIKTRGQQVTLRCSSQSGHNTVSWYQQALGQGPQFIFQYYREEENGRGNFPPRFSGLQFPNYSSELNVNALELDDSALYLCASSYQVGLGEGELFFGEGSRLTVL.

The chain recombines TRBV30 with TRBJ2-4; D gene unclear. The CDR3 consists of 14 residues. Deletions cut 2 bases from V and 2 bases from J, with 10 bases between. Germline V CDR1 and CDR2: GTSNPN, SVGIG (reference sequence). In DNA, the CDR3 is TGTGCCTGGAGTCTCGAGAGAACCAAAAACATTCAGTACTTC. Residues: CAWSLERTKNIQYF. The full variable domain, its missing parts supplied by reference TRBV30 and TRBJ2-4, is SQTIHQWPATLVQPVGSPLSLECTVEGTSNPNLYWYRQAAGRGLQLLFYSVGIGQISSEVPQNLSASRPQDRQFILSSKKLLLSDSGFYLCAWSLERTKNIQYFGAGTRLSVL.

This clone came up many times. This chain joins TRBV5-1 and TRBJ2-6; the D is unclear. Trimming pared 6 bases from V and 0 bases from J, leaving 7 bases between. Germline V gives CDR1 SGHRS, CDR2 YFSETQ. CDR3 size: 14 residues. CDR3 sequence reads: CASKGDSGANVLTF. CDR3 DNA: TGCGCCAGCAAGGGCGACTCTGGGGCCAACGTCCTGACTTTC.

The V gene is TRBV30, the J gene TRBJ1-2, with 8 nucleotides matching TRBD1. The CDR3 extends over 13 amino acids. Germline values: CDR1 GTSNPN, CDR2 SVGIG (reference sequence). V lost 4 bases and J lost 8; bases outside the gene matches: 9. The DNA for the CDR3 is TGTGCCTGGACCCCGCCGGGACAGGAAGGCTACACCTTC. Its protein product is CAWTPPGQEGYTF.

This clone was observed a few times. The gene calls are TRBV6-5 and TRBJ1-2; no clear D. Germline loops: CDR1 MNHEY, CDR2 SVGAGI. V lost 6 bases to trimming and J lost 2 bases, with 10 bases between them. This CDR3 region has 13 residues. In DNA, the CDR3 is TGTGCCAGCAGCCGAGGCGGAAACTATGGCTACACCTTC. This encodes CASSRGGNYGYTF.

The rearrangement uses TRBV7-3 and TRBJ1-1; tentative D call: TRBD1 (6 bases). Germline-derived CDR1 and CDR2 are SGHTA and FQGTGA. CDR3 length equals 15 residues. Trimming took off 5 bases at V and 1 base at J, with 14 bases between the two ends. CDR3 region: CASSKQGIRNTEAFF. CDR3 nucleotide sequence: TGTGCCAGCAGCAAACAGGGTATACGGAACACTGAAGCTTTCTTT.

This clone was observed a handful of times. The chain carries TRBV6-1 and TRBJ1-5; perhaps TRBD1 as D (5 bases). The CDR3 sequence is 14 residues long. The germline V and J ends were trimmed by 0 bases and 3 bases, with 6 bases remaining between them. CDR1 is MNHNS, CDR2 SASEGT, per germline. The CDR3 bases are TGTGCCAGCAGTGAAGCCAGGGCCAATCAGCCCCAGCATTTT. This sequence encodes CASSEARANQPQHF.

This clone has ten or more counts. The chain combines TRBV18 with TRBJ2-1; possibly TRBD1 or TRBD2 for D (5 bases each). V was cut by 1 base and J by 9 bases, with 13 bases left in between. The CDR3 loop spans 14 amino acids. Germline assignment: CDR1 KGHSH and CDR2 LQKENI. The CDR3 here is CASSPRDPPAEQFF. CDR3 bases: TGTGCCAGCTCACCACGGGACCCTCCGGCTGAGCAGTTCTTC.

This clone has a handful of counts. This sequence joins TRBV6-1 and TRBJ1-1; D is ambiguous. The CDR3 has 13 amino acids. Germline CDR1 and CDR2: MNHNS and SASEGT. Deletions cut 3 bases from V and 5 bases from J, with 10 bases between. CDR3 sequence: CASSEGEATEAFF. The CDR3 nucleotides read TGTGCCAGCAGTGAGGGAGAAGCAACTGAAGCTTTCTTT.

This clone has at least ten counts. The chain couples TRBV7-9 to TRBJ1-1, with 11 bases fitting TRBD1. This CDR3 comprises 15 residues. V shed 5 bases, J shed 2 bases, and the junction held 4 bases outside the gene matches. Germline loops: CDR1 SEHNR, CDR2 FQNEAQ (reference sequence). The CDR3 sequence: CASSTGQGANTEAFF. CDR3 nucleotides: TGTGCCAGCAGCACCGGACAGGGGGCTAACACTGAAGCTTTCTTT.

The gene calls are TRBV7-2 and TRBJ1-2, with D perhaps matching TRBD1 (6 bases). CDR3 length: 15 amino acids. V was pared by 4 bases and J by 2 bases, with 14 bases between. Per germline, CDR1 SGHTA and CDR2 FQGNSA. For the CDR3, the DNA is TGTGCCAGCAGCTCACCGACAGGACCCAACTATGGCTACACCTTC. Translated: CASSSPTGPNYGYTF.

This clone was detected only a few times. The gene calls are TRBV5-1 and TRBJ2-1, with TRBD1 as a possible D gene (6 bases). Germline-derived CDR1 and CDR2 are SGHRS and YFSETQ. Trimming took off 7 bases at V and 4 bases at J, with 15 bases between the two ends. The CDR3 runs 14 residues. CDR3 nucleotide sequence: TGCGCCAGCTGCGAGGCAGGGGAATACAATGAGCAGTTCTTC. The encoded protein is CASCEAGEYNEQFF. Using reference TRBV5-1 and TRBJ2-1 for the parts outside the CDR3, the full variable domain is KAGVTQTPRYLIKTRGQQVTLSCSPISGHRSVSWYQQTPGQGLQFLFEYFSETQRNKGNFPGRFSGRQFSNSRSEMNVSTLELGDSALYLCASCEAGEYNEQFFGPGTRLTVL.

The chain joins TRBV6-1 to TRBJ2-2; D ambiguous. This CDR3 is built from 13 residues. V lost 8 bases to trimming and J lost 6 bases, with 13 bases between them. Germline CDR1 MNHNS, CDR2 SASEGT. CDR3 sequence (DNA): TGTGCCAGCGCCGAAGGTCTTCCCGGGGAGCTGTTTTTT. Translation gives CASAEGLPGELFF.

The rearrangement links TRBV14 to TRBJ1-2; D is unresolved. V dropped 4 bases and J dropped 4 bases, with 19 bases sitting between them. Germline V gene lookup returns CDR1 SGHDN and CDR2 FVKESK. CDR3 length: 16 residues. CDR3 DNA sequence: TGTGCCAGCAGCCCCGCGGCCGGTGGTCGGGTCTATGGCTACACCTTC. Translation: CASSPAAGGRVYGYTF.

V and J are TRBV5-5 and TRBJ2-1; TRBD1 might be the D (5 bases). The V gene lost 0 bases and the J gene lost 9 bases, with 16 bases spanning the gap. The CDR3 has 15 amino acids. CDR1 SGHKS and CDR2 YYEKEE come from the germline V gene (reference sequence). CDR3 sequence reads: CASSLVIGAVREQFF. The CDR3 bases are TGTGCCAGCAGCTTGGTCATTGGGGCAGTACGTGAGCAGTTCTTC.

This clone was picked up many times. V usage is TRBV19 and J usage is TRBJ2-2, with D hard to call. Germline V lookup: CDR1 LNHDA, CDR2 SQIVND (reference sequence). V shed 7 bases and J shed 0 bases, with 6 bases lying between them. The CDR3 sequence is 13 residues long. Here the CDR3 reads CASTEPNTGELFF. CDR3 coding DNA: TGTGCCAGTACAGAGCCGAACACCGGGGAGCTGTTTTTT.

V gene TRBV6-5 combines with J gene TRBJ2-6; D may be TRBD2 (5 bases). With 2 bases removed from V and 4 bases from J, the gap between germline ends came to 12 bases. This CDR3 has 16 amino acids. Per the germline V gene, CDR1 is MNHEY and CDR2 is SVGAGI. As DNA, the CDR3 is TGTGCCAGCAGTTACAGACCGGGGTCCGGGGCCAACGTCCTGACTTTC. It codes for CASSYRPGSGANVLTF.

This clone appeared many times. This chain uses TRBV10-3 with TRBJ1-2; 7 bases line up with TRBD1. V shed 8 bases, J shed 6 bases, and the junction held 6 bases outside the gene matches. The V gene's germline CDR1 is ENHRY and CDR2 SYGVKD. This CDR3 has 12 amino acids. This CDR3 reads CAISKGADGYTF. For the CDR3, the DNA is TGTGCCATCTCGAAGGGGGCGGATGGCTACACCTTC.

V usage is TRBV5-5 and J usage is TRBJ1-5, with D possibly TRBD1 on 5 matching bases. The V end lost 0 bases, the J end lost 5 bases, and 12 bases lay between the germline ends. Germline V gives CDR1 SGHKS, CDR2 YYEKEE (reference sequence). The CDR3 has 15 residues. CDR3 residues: CASSLVARGDQPQHF. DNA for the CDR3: TGTGCCAGCAGCTTGGTAGCTAGGGGCGATCAGCCCCAGCATTTT.

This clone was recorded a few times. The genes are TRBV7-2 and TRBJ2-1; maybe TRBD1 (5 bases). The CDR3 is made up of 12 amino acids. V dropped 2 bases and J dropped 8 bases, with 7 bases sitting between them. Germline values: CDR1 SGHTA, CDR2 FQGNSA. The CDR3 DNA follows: TGTGCCAGCAGCTTAATAGGGGATGAGCAGTTCTTC. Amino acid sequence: CASSLIGDEQFF.

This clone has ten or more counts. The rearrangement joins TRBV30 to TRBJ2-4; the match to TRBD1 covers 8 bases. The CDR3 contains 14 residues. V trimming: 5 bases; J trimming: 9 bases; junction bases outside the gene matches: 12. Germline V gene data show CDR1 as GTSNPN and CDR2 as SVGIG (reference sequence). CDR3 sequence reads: CAWAEIGQGIIQYF. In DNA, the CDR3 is TGTGCCTGGGCTGAAATAGGACAGGGTATCATTCAGTACTTC.

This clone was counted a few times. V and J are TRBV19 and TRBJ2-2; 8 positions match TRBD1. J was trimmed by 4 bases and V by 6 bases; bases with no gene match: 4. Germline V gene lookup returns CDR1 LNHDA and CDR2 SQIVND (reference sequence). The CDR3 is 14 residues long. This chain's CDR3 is CASRETGVTGELFF. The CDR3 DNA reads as TGTGCCAGTAGAGAGACAGGGGTCACCGGGGAGCTGTTTTTT. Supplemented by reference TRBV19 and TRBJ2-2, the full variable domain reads DGGITQSPKYLFRKEGQNVTLSCEQNLNHDAMYWYRQDPGQGLRLIYYSQIVNDFQKGDIAEGYSVSREKKESFPLTVTSAQKNPTAFYLCASRETGVTGELFFGEGSRLTVL.

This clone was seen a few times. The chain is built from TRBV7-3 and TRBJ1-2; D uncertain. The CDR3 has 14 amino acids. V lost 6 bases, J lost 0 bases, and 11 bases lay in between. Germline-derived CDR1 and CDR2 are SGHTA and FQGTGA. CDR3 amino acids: CASSQTATNYGYTF. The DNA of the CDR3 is TGTGCCAGCAGTCAAACAGCGACTAACTATGGCTACACCTTC.

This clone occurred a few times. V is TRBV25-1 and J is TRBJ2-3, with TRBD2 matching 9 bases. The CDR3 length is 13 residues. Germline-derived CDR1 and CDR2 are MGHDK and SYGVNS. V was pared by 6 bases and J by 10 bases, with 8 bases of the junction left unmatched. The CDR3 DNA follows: TGTGCCAGCAGCTATAGCGGGAGTGGTGCGCAGTATTTT. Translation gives CASSYSGSGAQYF.

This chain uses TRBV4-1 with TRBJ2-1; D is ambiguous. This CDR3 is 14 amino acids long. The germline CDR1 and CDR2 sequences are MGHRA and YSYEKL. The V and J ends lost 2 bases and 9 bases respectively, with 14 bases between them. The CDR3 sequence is CASSQTLGRSEQFF. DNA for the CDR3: TGCGCCAGCAGCCAAACCCTAGGTCGTAGTGAGCAGTTCTTC.

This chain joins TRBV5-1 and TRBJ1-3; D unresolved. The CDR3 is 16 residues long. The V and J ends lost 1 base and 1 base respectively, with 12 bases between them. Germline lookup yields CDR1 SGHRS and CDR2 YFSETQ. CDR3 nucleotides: TGCGCCAGCAGCTTGAGTACGGGCGTTTCTGGAAACACCATATATTTT. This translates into CASSLSTGVSGNTIYF. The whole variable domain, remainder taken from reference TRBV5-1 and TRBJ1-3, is KAGVTQTPRYLIKTRGQQVTLSCSPISGHRSVSWYQQTPGQGLQFLFEYFSETQRNKGNFPGRFSGRQFSNSRSEMNVSTLELGDSALYLCASSLSTGVSGNTIYFGEGSWLTVV.